This T cell receptor (beta chain) derives from a study of blood T cell repertoires in COVID-19. Study overall: T cells, B-cell-depleted T cells, or PBMCs supplied cDNA or gDNA.

Original processing notes: Counts of nucleated cells, estimated from reference gene primer amplification, were obtained. Only in-frame clones appear in the TCRdb table, and some are missing; sequencing was by immunoSEQ multiplex PCR. That table supplies the V and J calls and clone size; D and trimming were determined from the DNA. The sample lists a few hundred thousand clones; 80% to 95% were seen once. The CDR3 consists of 14 residues. The V end lost 0 bases, the J end lost 9 bases, and 10 bases lay between the germline ends. Germline assignment: CDR1 SGHRS and CDR2 YFSETQ. Patients from Seattle were sampled longitudinally, starting during active infection.

This TCR came from a woman aged 25-40 years with COVID-19, enrolled during active disease. The chain is built from TRBV5-1 and TRBJ1-6, with D tentatively TRBD1 (6 bases). The sequenced material came from peripheral blood. CDR3 in amino acids: CASSLVQGSSPLHF. As DNA, the CDR3 is TGCGCCAGCAGCTTGGTCCAGGGGAGTTCACCCCTCCACTTT.